This T cell receptor beta chain was recorded in a study of early T cells in non-severe SARS-CoV-2 infection (dated by TCRdb to the early 2020s). Some background on the complete study: Because TCR sequencing was done on bulk RNA from unsorted whole blood, the alpha and beta chains could not be paired. General findings and caveats noted by the study authors: VDJdb matching was skewed toward anti-spike CD8 responses and likely underestimated virus-specific expansions, missing private and CD4 specificities.

This clonotype was observed many times. Its antigen remains undetermined. No quality values exist for individual bases; no much larger clone is one base distant. From cysteine to phenylalanine, the CDR3 is 15 amino acids long. Of the read, only the CDR3 DNA is kept; its 45 bases are in frame from base 1. Reading the germline V gene gives CDR1 KGHSH and CDR2 LQKENI. Deletion took 3 bases off V and 7 bases off J, with a span of 13 bases between the germline ends. The method behind the library was 5' RACE. Instrument used: NextSeq 500. In the TCR library protocol, unique molecular identifiers were attached to individual cDNA molecules to correct for PCR bias and sequencing error. Both TCR alpha and beta chains were sequenced, and tight co-correlation was observed between alpha and beta sequence abundances in each sample. As for how the authors treated the data: Decombinator V4 was used to perform V gene, J gene and CDR3 annotation of TCR sequences. TCRs were defined as expanded if a significant change between any two time points was detected under a Poisson model with p below 0.0001. Abundances of TCRs were expressed as counts per million after normalisation to the total number of TCRs sequenced in each sample. MAIT TCRs were defined by TRAV1-2 paired with TRAJ12, TRAJ20 or TRAJ33, and iNKT TCRs by TRAV10 paired with TRAJ18. VDJdb, accessed 1 November 2021, was searched for CMV, EBV and SARS-CoV-2 annotated TCRs, excluding TCRs annotated for multiple antigens. In TCRdb, the public reads were trimmed at Q25 with fastp and aligned with MiXCR, with productive beta chains retained. Every entry covers one CDR3 protein and lists the most common genes and DNA from its rows. The V and J calls, along with clone size, are taken from TCRdb and not from the paper's own processing. The sample yields 25,000 to 30,000 distinct CDR3 sequences; 5.7% were counted once. 4.5% to 6% of the sample is in the top ten clones.

The study was a case-control design nested within a healthcare worker cohort in London, UK, with weekly nasopharyngeal swab PCR tests and blood sampling. Healthcare workers were recruited during the week of the UK lockdown, between 23 and 31 March 2020, and followed weekly for up to roughly 15 weeks. The receptor was derived from an adult who was a healthcare worker with PCR-confirmed SARS-CoV-2 infection or an uninfected control (not recorded which). The chain is assembled from TRBV18 and TRBJ1-6; no D gene call is confident. Sequencing was done on a sample of whole blood. The sequence in DNA is TGTGCCAGCTCACCGGCCTCCTCACGAAATTCACCCCTCCACTTT. The encoded protein is CASSPASSRNSPLHF.